Reported below is one T cell receptor beta chain. Only in-frame clones appear in the TCRdb table, and some are missing; sequencing was by immunoSEQ multiplex PCR. The sample shows some 150,000 clones, over 80% of them seen only once. The data were taken from a study of blood T cell repertoires in COVID-19. Study background: There were acute and convalescent COVID-19 samples, and they came from the United States, Italy and Spain.

CDR3 length equals 22 residues. Input material: PBMCs or T cells enriched from blood (not recorded which). The TCR originated in a woman in her fifties or sixties who had recovered from COVID-19. The genes are TRBV21-1 and TRBJ1-6; the table names TRBD1, a call not compared with the DNA. TRBV21-1 is a pseudogene locus. The chain's CDR3 is CASSKEWVAGAGQKNYNSPLHF. The CDR3 nucleotides read TGTGCCAGCAGCAAAGAGTGGGTGGCTGGAGCAGGGCAGAAGAACTATAATTCACCCCTCCACTTT.